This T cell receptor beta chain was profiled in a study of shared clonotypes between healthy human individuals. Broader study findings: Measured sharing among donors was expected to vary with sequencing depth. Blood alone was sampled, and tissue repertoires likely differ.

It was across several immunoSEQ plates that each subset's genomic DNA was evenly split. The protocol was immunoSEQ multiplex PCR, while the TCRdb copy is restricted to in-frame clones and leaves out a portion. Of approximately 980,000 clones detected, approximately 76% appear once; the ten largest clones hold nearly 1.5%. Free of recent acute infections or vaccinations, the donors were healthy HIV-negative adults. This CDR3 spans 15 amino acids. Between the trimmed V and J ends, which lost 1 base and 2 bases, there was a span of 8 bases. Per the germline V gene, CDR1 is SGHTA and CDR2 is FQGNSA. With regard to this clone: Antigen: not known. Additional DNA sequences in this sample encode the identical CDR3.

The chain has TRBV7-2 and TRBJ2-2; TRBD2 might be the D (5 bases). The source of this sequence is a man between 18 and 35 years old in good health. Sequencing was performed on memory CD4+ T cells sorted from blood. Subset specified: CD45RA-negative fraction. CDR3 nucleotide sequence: TGTGCCAGCAGCTTAGATGGGAGTAACACCGGGGAGCTGTTTTTT. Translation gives CASSLDGSNTGELFF.